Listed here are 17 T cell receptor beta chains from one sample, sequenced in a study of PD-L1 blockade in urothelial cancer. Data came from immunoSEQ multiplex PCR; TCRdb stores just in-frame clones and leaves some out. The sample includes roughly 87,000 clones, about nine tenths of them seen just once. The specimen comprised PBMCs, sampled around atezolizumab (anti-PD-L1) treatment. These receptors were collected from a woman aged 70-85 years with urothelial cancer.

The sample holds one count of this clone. The CDR3 here is CASSSQITHGLAGASYNEQFF. The CDR3 nucleotides read TGTGCCAGCAGTTCGCAAATCACACACGGACTAGCGGGAGCATCCTACAATGAGCAGTTCTTC. The V call is TRBV27, the J call TRBJ2-1, with 13 bases lining up with TRBD2. This CDR3 is built from 21 residues. Germline V gives CDR1 MNHEY, CDR2 SMNVEV (reference sequence). V was pared by 4 bases and J by 1 base, with 16 bases of the junction left unmatched.

The CDR3 sequence: CASSRGQTTETQYF. In nucleotides, the CDR3 is TGTGCCAGCAGCAGGGGACAGACCACAGAGACCCAGTACTTC. The gene calls are TRBV5-8 and TRBJ2-5; TRBD1 agrees at 7 bases. Germline values: CDR1 SGHTS, CDR2 YDEGEE. The CDR3 contains 14 residues. Losses at the gene ends were 4 bases for V and 4 bases for J; bases not matched to a gene: 7.

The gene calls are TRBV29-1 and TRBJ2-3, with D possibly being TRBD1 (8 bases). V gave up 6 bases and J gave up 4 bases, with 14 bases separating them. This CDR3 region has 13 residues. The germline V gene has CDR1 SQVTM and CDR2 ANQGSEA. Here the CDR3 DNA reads TGCAGCGTAGACACAGGGGGGGCAGATACGCAGTATTTT. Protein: CSVDTGGADTQYF.

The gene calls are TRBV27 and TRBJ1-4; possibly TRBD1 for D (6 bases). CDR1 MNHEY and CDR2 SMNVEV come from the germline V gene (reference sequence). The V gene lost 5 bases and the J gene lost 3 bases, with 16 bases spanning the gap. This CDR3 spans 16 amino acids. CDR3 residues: CASSPLQGRSNEKLFF. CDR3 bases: TGTGCCAGCAGTCCTCTTCAGGGGAGATCTAATGAAAAACTGTTTTTT.

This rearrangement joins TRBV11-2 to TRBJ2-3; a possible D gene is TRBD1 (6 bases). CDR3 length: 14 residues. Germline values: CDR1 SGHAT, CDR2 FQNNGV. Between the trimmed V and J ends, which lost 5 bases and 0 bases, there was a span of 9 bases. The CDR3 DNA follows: TGTGCCAGCAGCAGACAGGCTAGCACAGATACGCAGTATTTT. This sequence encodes CASSRQASTDTQYF.

CDR3 region: CASNRDDRGVNTEAFF. CDR3 nucleotide sequence: TGTGCCAGCAATAGGGACGACAGGGGAGTCAACACTGAAGCTTTCTTT. The chain couples TRBV28 to TRBJ1-1; 8 bases are shared with TRBD1. The germline CDR1 and CDR2 sequences are MDHEN and SYDVKM. The V gene end was trimmed by 7 bases and the J gene end by 2 bases; junction bases not matched to a gene: 12. This CDR3 is built from 16 residues.

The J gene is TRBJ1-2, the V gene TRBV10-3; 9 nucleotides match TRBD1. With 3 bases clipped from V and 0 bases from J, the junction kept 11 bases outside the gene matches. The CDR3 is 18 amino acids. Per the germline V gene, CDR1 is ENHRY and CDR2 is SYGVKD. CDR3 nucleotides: TGTGCCATCAGTGACCATCCGGGACAGGGATCATCTAACTATGGCTACACCTTC. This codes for CAISDHPGQGSSNYGYTF.

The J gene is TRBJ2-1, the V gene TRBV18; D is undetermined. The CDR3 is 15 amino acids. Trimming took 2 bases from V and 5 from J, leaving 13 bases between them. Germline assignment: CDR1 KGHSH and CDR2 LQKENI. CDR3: CASSPMARAHNEQFF. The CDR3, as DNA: TGTGCCAGCTCACCAATGGCTAGAGCCCACAATGAGCAGTTCTTC.

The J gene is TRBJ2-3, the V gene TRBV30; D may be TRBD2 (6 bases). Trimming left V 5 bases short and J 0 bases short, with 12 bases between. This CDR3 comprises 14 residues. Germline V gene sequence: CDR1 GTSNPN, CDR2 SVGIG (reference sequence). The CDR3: CAWDGSRSTDTQYF. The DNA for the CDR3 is TGTGCCTGGGACGGGAGCAGGAGCACAGATACGCAGTATTTT.

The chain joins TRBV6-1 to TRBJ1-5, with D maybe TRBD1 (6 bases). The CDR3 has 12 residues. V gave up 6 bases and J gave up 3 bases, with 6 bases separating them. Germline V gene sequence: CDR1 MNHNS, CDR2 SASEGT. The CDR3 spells CASRGANQPQHF. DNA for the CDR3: TGTGCCAGCAGGGGGGCCAATCAGCCCCAGCATTTT.

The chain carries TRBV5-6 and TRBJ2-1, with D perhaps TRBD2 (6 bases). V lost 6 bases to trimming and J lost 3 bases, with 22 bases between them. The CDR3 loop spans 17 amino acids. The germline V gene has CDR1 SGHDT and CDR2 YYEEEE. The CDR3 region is CASTSLRWGVDYNEQFF. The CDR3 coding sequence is TGTGCCAGCACCTCCCTCAGGTGGGGGGTTGACTACAATGAGCAGTTCTTC.

The CDR3 nucleotides read TGTGCCAGCAGACGTGACAGACCTACCTCCTACGAGCAGTACTTC. Amino acid sequence: CASRRDRPTSYEQYF. V usage is TRBV6-5 and J usage is TRBJ2-7, with D possibly matching TRBD1 (5 bases). Germline V gene sequence: CDR1 MNHEY, CDR2 SVGAGI. V dropped 6 bases and J dropped 0 bases, with 15 bases sitting between them. This CDR3 comprises 15 residues.

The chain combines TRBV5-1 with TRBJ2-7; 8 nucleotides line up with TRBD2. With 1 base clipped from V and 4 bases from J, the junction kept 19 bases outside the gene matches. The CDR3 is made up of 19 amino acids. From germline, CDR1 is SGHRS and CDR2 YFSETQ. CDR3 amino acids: CASSLWKQQAGGPPYEQYF. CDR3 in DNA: TGCGCCAGCAGCTTGTGGAAACAGCAGGCGGGAGGTCCCCCTTACGAGCAGTACTTC.

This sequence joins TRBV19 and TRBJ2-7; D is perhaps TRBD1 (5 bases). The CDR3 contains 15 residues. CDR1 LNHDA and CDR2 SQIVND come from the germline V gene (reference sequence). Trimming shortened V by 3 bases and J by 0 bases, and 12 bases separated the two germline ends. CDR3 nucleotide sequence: TGTGCCAGTAGTATTTTTGTCGACAGCTCCTACGAGCAGTACTTC. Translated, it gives CASSIFVDSSYEQYF.

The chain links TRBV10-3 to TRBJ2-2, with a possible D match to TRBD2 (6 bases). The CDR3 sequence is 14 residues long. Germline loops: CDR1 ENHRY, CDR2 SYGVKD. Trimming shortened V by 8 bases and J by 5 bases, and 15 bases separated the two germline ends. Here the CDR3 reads CAIGAQAGTGELFF. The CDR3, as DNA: TGTGCCATCGGGGCCCAGGCGGGAACCGGGGAGCTGTTTTTT.

The CDR3 region has the DNA TGTGCCAGCAGTTTCCAACAGGGGGGGAACACTGAAGCTTTCTTT. Encoded protein: CASSFQQGGNTEAFF. J is TRBJ1-1 and V is TRBV6-5, with TRBD1 matching over 8 bases. There are 15 residues in the CDR3. CDR1 is MNHEY, CDR2 SVGAGI, per germline. After removal of 4 bases from V and 1 base from J, the junction contained 5 bases not matched to a gene.

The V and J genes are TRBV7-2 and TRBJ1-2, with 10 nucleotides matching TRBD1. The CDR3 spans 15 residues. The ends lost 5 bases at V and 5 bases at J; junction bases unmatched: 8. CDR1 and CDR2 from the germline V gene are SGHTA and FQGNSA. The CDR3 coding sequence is TGTGCCAGCAGCCCCAGACAGGGGGCTCTATATGGCTACACCTTC. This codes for CASSPRQGALYGYTF.